Listed below are T cell receptor beta chains from one sample, sequenced in a study of control samples from healthy donors and cancer patients. Produced via immunoSEQ multiplex PCR; TCRdb's table is partial and in-frame only. The sample consists of 130,000 to 150,000 clones, 80% to 95% of them appearing once. The sequenced sample was blood. These receptors came from a man aged 30-40 years in good health. The CDR3 runs from the conserved cysteine through the conserved F or W. The D gene is left open where the match is weak. The listing skips clone size in some rows; elsewhere it reads once, few, many or a size class.

clone_size: -
j_call: TRBJ1-4
d_call: -
v_call: TRBV7-8
cdr3_aa: CASSLVPWGGPNEKLFF
cdr3_nt: TGTGCCAGCAGCTTAGTCCCGTGGGGTGGGCCTAATGAAAAACTGTTTTTT

clone_size: -
j_call: TRBJ2-7
d_call: -
v_call: TRBV28
cdr3_aa: CASSFMWTNDEQYF
cdr3_nt: TGTGCCAGCAGTTTTATGTGGACTAATGACGAGCAGTACTTC

clone_size: -
j_call: TRBJ2-1
d_call: -
v_call: TRBV14
cdr3_aa: CASSQGRGRQFF
cdr3_nt: TGTGCCAGCAGCCAAGGACGGGGTCGGCAGTTCTTC

clone_size: few
j_call: TRBJ2-3
d_call: TRBD1
v_call: TRBV6-4
cdr3_aa: CASKGDRDTDTQYF
cdr3_nt: TGTGCCAGCAAGGGGGACAGGGACACAGATACGCAGTATTTT

clone_size: -
j_call: TRBJ2-7
d_call: -
v_call: TRBV2
cdr3_aa: CASSEGGGLGYEQYF
cdr3_nt: TGTGCCAGCAGCGAGGGGGGGGGACTCGGTTACGAGCAGTACTTC

clone_size: -
j_call: TRBJ2-7
d_call: TRBD2
v_call: TRBV6-1
cdr3_aa: CASSDRGLAVVNEQYF
cdr3_nt: TGTGCCAGCAGTGACCGGGGACTAGCGGTAGTCAACGAGCAGTACTTC

clone_size: -
j_call: TRBJ1-2
d_call: TRBD1
v_call: TRBV3-1/TRBV3-2
cdr3_aa: CASSPPGQQNDGYTF
cdr3_nt: TGTGCCAGCAGCCCTCCGGGACAGCAAAACGATGGCTACACCTTC

clone_size: -
j_call: TRBJ1-4
d_call: -
v_call: TRBV30
cdr3_aa: CAWNRGATNEKLFF
cdr3_nt: TGTGCCTGGAATAGGGGGGCAACTAATGAAAAACTGTTTTTT

clone_size: -
j_call: TRBJ2-1
d_call: -
v_call: TRBV28
cdr3_aa: CASSRLGNEQFF
cdr3_nt: TGTGCCAGCAGCAGACTAGGTAATGAGCAGTTCTTC

clone_size: many
j_call: TRBJ1-4
d_call: -
v_call: TRBV6-5
cdr3_aa: CASTFETGTNEKLFF
cdr3_nt: TGTGCCAGCACGTTCGAGACAGGTACTAATGAAAAACTGTTTTTT

clone_size: -
j_call: TRBJ2-1
d_call: TRBD2
v_call: TRBV10-3
cdr3_aa: CATRGVGTSNEQFF
cdr3_nt: TGTGCCACCCGCGGGGTAGGGACTAGTAATGAGCAGTTCTTC

clone_size: -
j_call: TRBJ2-1
d_call: TRBD1
v_call: TRBV24-1
cdr3_aa: CATSDPGQVVDEQFF
cdr3_nt: TGTGCCACCAGTGATCCGGGACAGGTAGTCGATGAGCAGTTCTTC

clone_size: -
j_call: TRBJ2-1
d_call: TRBD1
v_call: TRBV27
cdr3_aa: CASTMLTGSPSYNEQFF
cdr3_nt: TGTGCCAGCACCATGCTGACAGGGTCCCCTTCCTACAATGAGCAGTTCTTC

clone_size: -
j_call: TRBJ1-1
d_call: -
v_call: TRBV2
cdr3_aa: CASSRQTVNTEAFF
cdr3_nt: TGTGCCAGCAGTCGACAGACAGTGAACACTGAAGCTTTCTTT

clone_size: -
j_call: TRBJ2-7
d_call: -
v_call: TRBV23-1
cdr3_aa: CASSQPLRPTRRWQYF
cdr3_nt: TGCGCCAGCAGTCAGCCTTTACGACCCACTAGGAGGTGGCAGTACTTC

clone_size: -
j_call: TRBJ2-2
d_call: -
v_call: TRBV30
cdr3_aa: CAWSFTRSGELFF
cdr3_nt: TGTGCCTGGAGTTTCACAAGATCCGGGGAGCTGTTTTTT

clone_size: -
j_call: TRBJ1-2
d_call: -
v_call: TRBV29-1
cdr3_aa: CSVERALAGIYGYTF
cdr3_nt: TGCAGCGTTGAAAGGGCTCTTGCCGGGATCTATGGCTACACCTTC

clone_size: -
j_call: TRBJ1-5
d_call: -
v_call: TRBV6-1
cdr3_aa: CASSERMGVQPQHF
cdr3_nt: TGTGCCAGCAGTGAAAGGATGGGGGTTCAGCCCCAGCATTTT

clone_size: -
j_call: TRBJ2-1
d_call: -
v_call: TRBV7-2
cdr3_aa: CASSFSSGGNEQFF
cdr3_nt: TGTGCCAGCAGCTTTTCTTCCGGGGGCAATGAGCAGTTCTTC

clone_size: many
j_call: TRBJ1-5
d_call: -
v_call: TRBV6-1
cdr3_aa: CASSESENQPQHF
cdr3_nt: TGTGCCAGCAGTGAATCGGAAAATCAGCCCCAGCATTTT

clone_size: -
j_call: TRBJ2-7
d_call: -
v_call: TRBV28
cdr3_aa: CASSPPQQGNEQYF
cdr3_nt: TGTGCCAGCAGTCCCCCTCAACAGGGTAACGAGCAGTACTTC

clone_size: -
j_call: TRBJ2-7
d_call: TRBD1
v_call: TRBV27
cdr3_aa: CASRKTGDTYEQYF
cdr3_nt: TGTGCCAGCAGAAAGACAGGGGACACCTACGAGCAGTACTTC

clone_size: once
j_call: TRBJ2-7
d_call: TRBD2
v_call: TRBV27
cdr3_aa: CASSLLAGGSYEQYF
cdr3_nt: TGTGCCAGCAGTCTCTTAGCGGGAGGCTCCTACGAGCAGTACTTC

clone_size: -
j_call: TRBJ1-2
d_call: -
v_call: TRBV7-9
cdr3_aa: CASSYPGYGYTF
cdr3_nt: TGTGCCAGCAGCTATCCAGGGTACGGCTACACCTTC

clone_size: -
j_call: TRBJ2-1
d_call: TRBD2
v_call: TRBV10-2
cdr3_aa: CASSEAGLAGDNEQFF
cdr3_nt: TGCGCCAGCAGTGAGGCGGGACTAGCGGGCGACAATGAGCAGTTCTTC

clone_size: -
j_call: TRBJ2-7
d_call: TRBD2
v_call: TRBV20-1
cdr3_aa: CSASGRAIRYEQYF
cdr3_nt: TGCAGTGCTAGTGGGAGGGCCATTCGGTACGAGCAGTACTTC

clone_size: -
j_call: TRBJ1-1
d_call: -
v_call: TRBV28
cdr3_aa: CASTTSWGRNTEAFF
cdr3_nt: TGTGCCAGCACTACCTCTTGGGGAAGGAACACTGAAGCTTTCTTT

clone_size: -
j_call: TRBJ2-7
d_call: -
v_call: TRBV11-3
cdr3_aa: CASSFTENYEQYF
cdr3_nt: TGTGCCAGCAGCTTTACCGAAAACTACGAGCAGTACTTC

clone_size: -
j_call: TRBJ1-4
d_call: -
v_call: TRBV7-2
cdr3_aa: CASSSTGGAVEKLFF
cdr3_nt: TGTGCCAGCAGCTCCACGGGGGGAGCGGTTGAAAAACTGTTTTTT

clone_size: -
j_call: TRBJ1-6
d_call: -
v_call: TRBV4-2
cdr3_aa: CASSQDPENSPLHF
cdr3_nt: TGTGCCAGCAGCCAAGATCCAGAGAATTCACCCCTCCACTTT

clone_size: -
j_call: TRBJ2-7
d_call: -
v_call: TRBV13
cdr3_aa: CASSSTRRTVAYEQYF
cdr3_nt: TGTGCCAGCAGCTCAACACGCAGGACGGTTGCCTACGAGCAGTACTTC

clone_size: few
j_call: TRBJ1-1
d_call: TRBD1
v_call: TRBV15
cdr3_aa: CATSRATGEGEAFF
cdr3_nt: TGTGCCACCAGCAGAGCTACAGGGGAGGGAGAAGCTTTCTTT

clone_size: -
j_call: TRBJ2-1
d_call: -
v_call: TRBV6-4
cdr3_aa: CASRRTRDSYNEQFF
cdr3_nt: TGTGCCAGCAGGAGAACTAGGGATTCCTACAATGAGCAGTTCTTC

clone_size: -
j_call: TRBJ2-1
d_call: TRBD2
v_call: TRBV6-1
cdr3_aa: CASSDGLADYNEQFF
cdr3_nt: TGTGCCAGCAGTGACGGACTAGCCGACTACAATGAGCAGTTCTTC

clone_size: -
j_call: TRBJ1-5
d_call: TRBD1
v_call: TRBV27
cdr3_aa: CASSPGTGNQPQHF
cdr3_nt: TGTGCCAGCAGTCCCGGGACAGGGAATCAGCCCCAGCATTTT

clone_size: -
j_call: TRBJ1-5
d_call: -
v_call: TRBV1
cdr3_aa: CTSSQLGSGGHSNQPQHF
cdr3_nt: TGCACCAGCAGCCAACTAGGTTCAGGGGGCCATAGCAATCAGCCCCAGCATTTT

clone_size: -
j_call: TRBJ1-6
d_call: -
v_call: TRBV10-2
cdr3_aa: CASSGSEGPLHF
cdr3_nt: TGCGCCAGCAGTGGGTCCGAGGGACCCCTCCACTTT

clone_size: -
j_call: TRBJ2-7
d_call: TRBD1
v_call: TRBV27
cdr3_aa: CASSLSVQGAYEQYF
cdr3_nt: TGTGCCAGCAGTTTATCGGTCCAGGGGGCTTACGAGCAGTACTTC

clone_size: once
j_call: TRBJ1-2
d_call: -
v_call: TRBV6-6
cdr3_aa: CASSYRLNYGYTF
cdr3_nt: TGTGCCAGCAGTTACCGCCTTAACTATGGCTACACCTTC

clone_size: few
j_call: TRBJ1-1
d_call: -
v_call: TRBV19
cdr3_aa: CASSMEGWYPRAFF
cdr3_nt: TGTGCCAGTAGTATGGAGGGGTGGTATCCAAGGGCTTTCTTT

clone_size: -
j_call: TRBJ2-5
d_call: -
v_call: TRBV3-1/TRBV3-2
cdr3_aa: CASSHQTWGDSETQYF
cdr3_nt: TGTGCCAGCAGCCACCAGACGTGGGGGGATTCAGAGACCCAGTACTTC

clone_size: -
j_call: TRBJ1-4
d_call: TRBD1
v_call: TRBV11-2
cdr3_aa: CASSKLQGATNEKLFF
cdr3_nt: TGTGCCAGCAGCAAACTTCAGGGGGCGACTAATGAAAAACTGTTTTTT

clone_size: few
j_call: TRBJ1-5
d_call: -
v_call: TRBV4-1
cdr3_aa: CASSQDDPFGNQPQHF
cdr3_nt: TGCGCCAGCAGCCAAGATGACCCCTTTGGGAATCAGCCCCAGCATTTT

clone_size: -
j_call: TRBJ2-2
d_call: -
v_call: TRBV4-1
cdr3_aa: CASSRRRTANTGELFF
cdr3_nt: TGCGCCAGCAGCCGCAGGAGGACGGCGAACACCGGGGAGCTGTTTTTT

clone_size: -
j_call: TRBJ2-1
d_call: TRBD2
v_call: TRBV10-3
cdr3_aa: CAISEREVPYNEQFF
cdr3_nt: TGTGCCATCAGTGAGCGGGAGGTACCCTACAATGAGCAGTTCTTC

clone_size: -
j_call: TRBJ1-5
d_call: TRBD1
v_call: TRBV18
cdr3_aa: CASSQGAGNQPQHF
cdr3_nt: TGTGCCAGCTCACAGGGGGCTGGCAATCAGCCCCAGCATTTT

clone_size: -
j_call: TRBJ1-1
d_call: -
v_call: TRBV3-1/TRBV3-2
cdr3_aa: CASSQNALGFGSTEAFF
cdr3_nt: TGTGCCAGCAGCCAGAATGCTCTCGGGTTTGGTAGCACTGAAGCTTTCTTT